This T cell receptor beta chain was documented in a study of cytomegalovirus exposure and HLA in healthy donors (dated by TCRdb to about 2017). About the study as a whole: An earlier analysis of roughly 570 of the donors reported around 280 Gb of sequence data and 117 million unique TCR beta sequences obtained from 180 million or so T cells. Among some 410 genotyped donors of the cohort, an average of approximately 220,000 unique TCR beta nucleotide sequences was sequenced per donor, of which roughly 17% were non-productive. To predict cytomegalovirus infection status, the study combined high-throughput TCR immunosequencing, statistical association of individual TCRs with disease status, and machine learning. Every discovery cohort repertoire had been produced on one sequencing platform. Of the roughly 400 genotyped donors, over 65% fell in the genetic ancestry cluster associated with self-reported Caucasian donors. Rather than drawing on any new phenotypic data, the later analysis identified candidate immune exposures from TCR beta sequences and the way those sequences occurred across donors. About 280 gigabases of sequencing data and tens of millions of unique TCR sequences made up an early release that covered over 550 HLA-typed donors. In addition to the first cohort of hundreds of subjects, a separate validation cohort of 120 different subjects was used. The aim of the study was to test whether cataloging public T cell receptors could identify signatures of past pathogen exposure. The number of typed donors differed by locus: about 620-630 for A, B, C, DRB1 and DQB1; 522 for DQA1; some 610 for DPA1; and 400 to 480 for DPB1. The T cell repertoires of under 700 subjects were profiled by immunosequencing and related to cytomegalovirus serostatus. A later genetic analysis used genome-wide SNP genotypes for 398 of the 666 donors, treating that subset as a discovery cohort. Both class I and class II loci were covered by HLA typing, at four-digit resolution. Alongside the repertoire data, information on donor age, sex, ethnicity and CMV serostatus was compiled. Because of strong linkage in the cohort, a handful of DR-DQ haplotypes were treated as single units for association and clustering. An earlier analysis of some 600 of the donors applied high-throughput TCR beta sequencing to assess whether each TCR beta V gene segment acted as functional or pseudogenic. A later analysis re-examined previously published TCR beta repertoires from just over 650 donors and added high-resolution HLA genotyping to investigate patterns of TCR occurrence. Paper-wide results and their limitations: The authors suggested that the approach could potentially be extended to other disease states and immunological phenotypes. Most TCR sequences were observed very rarely across donors, whereas some public TCRs were present in many individuals. Compared with the approximately 700-donor mean, donors in an Asian-associated ancestry cluster had fewer N-insertions in productive TCRs, according to a later genetic analysis. V-gene and J-gene trimming of TCR beta chains was associated with a missense DCLRE1C variant in a later genetic analysis, and the association was replicated in an independent cohort. A later analysis found that HLA-associated TCR beta chains were more clonally expanded and had lower generation probabilities than equally common non-associated chains. A cluster of highly shared sequence variants was judged likely to be a technical artifact of the sequencing pipeline. A later analysis found that TCR association rates varied across HLA loci, with DRB1 alleles showing the most associated TCRs and HLA-C alleles the fewest. Roughly uniform sequencing depth across donors was assumed in presence/absence analyses, although this assumption may not hold. In a later analysis, most CMV-associated TCR beta chains were found to appear HLA-restricted, with HLA associations seemingly driven largely by CMV exposure. Approximately 18 rarely observed V segments, including chromosome 9 orphons, were excluded from the earlier analysis of several hundred of the donors because counts were too low. Immune exposure information for the cohort was limited to CMV serostatus. The classifier was reported to diagnose cytomegalovirus status with high specificity and sensitivity in both the original cohort and the validation cohort. The cohort was sequenced for TCR beta chains only, and without alpha or paired-chain data the features that could be detected were limited. In a later analysis, several top co-occurrence clusters were reported to appear linked to parvovirus B19, influenza, CMV and Epstein-Barr virus. In an earlier analysis of some 550 of the donors, most TCR beta V segments were observed in productive rearrangements about 87% or about 30% of the time, broadly matching IMGT annotations. In the study, around 150 TCR beta chains were listed as associated with cytomegalovirus. Correlated functional status among segregating V segments might be attributable to linkage disequilibrium, but an unknown experimental factor could not be ruled out. A further reported finding was that TCR beta sequences accurately predicted the HLA-A and HLA-B alleles for most subjects in the first cohort. In a later analysis, 16,951 TCR beta sequences were associated with specific HLA alleles at a false discovery rate of 0.05. Because HLA typing was missing for some donors at each locus, association tests included only the typed subset. A few of the identified cytomegalovirus-associated TCR beta chains were confirmed in vitro to be specific for cytomegalovirus antigens. Some IMGT-functional V segments, including TRBV6-2 and TRBV6-3, could not be distinguished by the 87-base-pair reads and were therefore excluded. Assigning TCR associations to individual alleles was difficult when HLA alleles, especially DR and DQ, strongly co-occurred.

The germline V gene yields SGHTA for CDR1 and FQGNSA for CDR2. The CDR3 has 14 amino acids, counting the end cysteine and phenylalanine. CDR3 DNA only is kept here, 42 bases in frame from base 1. Between the V and J ends, shortened by 1 base and 4 bases respectively, the junction contains 7 bases. The cohort consisted of 650 to 700 healthy bone marrow donors. Cohort members were all nominally healthy when sampled, although unrecorded immune exposures were likely present. The donor was CMV seropositive and belonged to the group of 250 to 350 seropositive cohort members. A peripheral blood sample was provided by each donor, and peripheral blood mononuclear cells were used for TCR beta sequencing. Genomic DNA extraction from the blood cell samples was performed with the Qiagen DNeasy Blood Extraction Kit. The library was made by the immunoSEQ multiplex PCR assay. A mixture of 60 forward primers for TCR Vbeta segments and 13 reverse primers for TCR Jbeta segments was used in the multiplex PCR. The CDR3 region of rearranged TCR beta genes was amplified from genomic DNA with a multiplex PCR assay. On the Illumina HiSeq System, the amplified TCR beta libraries were sequenced as 87-base-pair reads. The original pipeline was this. A later analysis tallied roughly 80 million unique TCR beta chains across the 700 or so repertoires, and about 12 million of those chains were shared by two or more donors. A nearest-neighbor algorithm error-corrected the raw reads and collapsed the reads into unique sequences, merging closely related sequences to remove PCR and sequencing errors. To assign V, D and J gene segments, CDR3 sequences were aligned to IMGT reference sequences. Each retained sequence needed at least a six-nucleotide match to both a V gene segment and a J gene segment. A rearrangement was called productive if the CDR3 had no stop codons and remained in frame with V and J, and every other rearrangement was called non-productive. Following IMGT convention, CDR3 was defined as the stretch from the second conserved V-encoded cysteine up to the conserved J-encoded phenylalanine. In an earlier analysis of just under 600 of the donors, sequences lacking an unambiguous match to a single V gene segment were excluded. In an earlier analysis of some 590 of the donors, a V segment was called functional when productive rearrangements were above 56.7%, and segregating when the standard deviation between donors exceeded 5%. A statistical classification framework was developed to diagnose cytomegalovirus status using the catalog of TCR beta chain sequences. In a later analysis, TCR nucleotide sequences were compared against IMGT/GENE-DB human TR gene sequences so that V and J genes could be assigned. Using the TCRdist pipeline, a later analysis assigned CDR3 sequences along with most-parsimonious VDJ recombination scenarios. In a later analysis, each TCR beta chain was defined by its CDR3 amino acid sequence together with its V-gene family, and reads lacking a unique V-gene family were excluded. To address suspected cross-contamination and a sequencing artifact, a later analysis removed several hundred highly shared, low-generation-probability nucleotide sequences. In a later analysis, a clonal expansion index was calculated for each public chain from normalized within-repertoire ranks of inferred template counts. In a later analysis, generation probabilities were computed with a VDJ recombination model fitted to out-of-frame rearrangements, and the resulting probabilities were checked against IGoR. In a later analysis, hypergeometric tests were used to score TCR-TCR, TCR-HLA and TCR-CMV co-occurrence, with a repertoire-size bias correction applied to TCR pairs. To estimate false discovery rates, a later analysis permuted the HLA or CMV assignments 20 times. In a later analysis, co-occurring TCRs were grouped with DBSCAN, and TCRdist sequence similarity was added when clustering was performed within HLA-allele-positive subsets. Repertoires with fewer than 30,000 or more than 120,000 public chains, plus five repertoires with anomalous nucleotide sharing, were excluded from co-occurrence clustering. Sourced from immuneACCESS, this table was stored by TCRdb with only in-frame sequences that have V and J called. A share of the clones is absent; for the studies checked, an unresolved V gene accounts for under half, and the remainder has no known explanation. V and J calls and clone size are those listed in that table; D and trimming were worked out from the DNA. This sample comprises 120,000 to 150,000 clones, roughly 75% of them detected only once. The ten biggest clones cover over 6.5% of the sample.

As to this clone: What this receptor recognizes is not known. Base qualities are not provided; no much larger clone lies one nucleotide away.

Rearrangement joined TRBV7-2 to TRBJ1-4; the D gene is perhaps TRBD1, on 6 matching bases. Sample: PBMCs. The sequence was obtained from a man aged 40-55 years in good health and CMV-seropositive. The CDR3 has the sequence CASSLEGGNEKLFF. The DNA sequence reads TGTGCCAGCAGCTTAGAAGGGGGTAATGAAAAACTGTTTTTT.